These T cell receptor beta chains were read from a single sample in a study of cytomegalovirus exposure and HLA in healthy donors. TCRdb keeps only in-frame clones here, not all; method: immunoSEQ multiplex PCR. The sample shows some 150,000 clones, roughly 73% of them seen only once. Sequenced material: PBMCs. The receptor set was obtained from a man aged 40-50 years in good health and CMV-seronegative. Each CDR3 is given with its conserved first and last residue. Fields, in order: D gene, clone size, J gene, V gene, CDR3 protein, CDR3 DNA. The D gene is left open where the match is weak. Clone size is given for some rows only: seen once, a few or many times, or a class if the clone is expanded.

D gene: .
clone size: .
J gene: TRBJ2-3
V gene: TRBV6-5
CDR3 protein: CASSYGGAPLDTQYF
CDR3 DNA: TGTGCCAGCAGTTACGGGGGGGCCCCATTGGATACGCAGTATTTT

D gene: .
clone size: .
J gene: TRBJ1-2
V gene: TRBV19
CDR3 protein: CASSRQGQNYGYTF
CDR3 DNA: TGTGCCAGTAGTAGGCAGGGGCAAAACTATGGCTACACCTTC

D gene: .
clone size: .
J gene: TRBJ2-7
V gene: TRBV29-1
CDR3 protein: CSVKGERNEQYF
CDR3 DNA: TGCAGCGTAAAGGGGGAGAGGAACGAGCAGTACTTC

D gene: TRBD2
clone size: .
J gene: TRBJ2-3
V gene: TRBV27
CDR3 protein: CASSLLAVFASTDTQYF
CDR3 DNA: TGTGCCAGCAGTTTACTAGCGGTCTTTGCTAGCACAGATACGCAGTATTTT

D gene: .
clone size: .
J gene: TRBJ1-5
V gene: TRBV7-9
CDR3 protein: CASSSISADQPQHF
CDR3 DNA: TGTGCCAGCAGCTCGATTAGCGCCGATCAGCCCCAGCATTTT

D gene: .
clone size: few
J gene: TRBJ1-3
V gene: TRBV10-3
CDR3 protein: CAISRDTQAGNTIYF
CDR3 DNA: TGTGCCATCAGCAGGGATACCCAGGCTGGAAACACCATATATTTT

D gene: .
clone size: few
J gene: TRBJ1-1
V gene: TRBV27
CDR3 protein: CASGLLNTEAFF
CDR3 DNA: TGTGCCAGCGGACTGTTGAACACTGAAGCTTTCTTT

D gene: .
clone size: .
J gene: TRBJ1-1
V gene: TRBV5-1
CDR3 protein: CASTLEPNTEAFF
CDR3 DNA: TGCGCCAGCACCTTGGAGCCTAACACTGAAGCTTTCTTT

D gene: TRBD1
clone size: .
J gene: TRBJ2-5
V gene: TRBV7-2
CDR3 protein: CASSFIRDRVTGTQYF
CDR3 DNA: TGTGCCAGCAGCTTTATCCGGGACAGGGTGACCGGCACCCAGTACTTC

D gene: .
clone size: .
J gene: TRBJ2-2
V gene: TRBV5-8
CDR3 protein: CASSFTRGGPGELFF
CDR3 DNA: TGTGCCAGCAGCTTCACCAGAGGTGGCCCCGGGGAGCTGTTTTTT

D gene: .
clone size: .
J gene: TRBJ2-7
V gene: TRBV28
CDR3 protein: CASSLMSSVSNEQYF
CDR3 DNA: TGTGCCAGCAGTTTAATGAGCTCAGTTAGCAACGAGCAGTACTTC

D gene: TRBD1
clone size: .
J gene: TRBJ1-1
V gene: TRBV19
CDR3 protein: CASSVGTGRVHAEAFF
CDR3 DNA: TGTGCCAGTAGTGTCGGGACAGGGAGAGTTCACGCTGAAGCTTTCTTT

D gene: .
clone size: .
J gene: TRBJ1-2
V gene: TRBV5-1
CDR3 protein: CASSLREMGNYGYTF
CDR3 DNA: TGCGCCAGCAGCTTGAGGGAGATGGGTAACTATGGCTACACCTTC

D gene: TRBD1
clone size: .
J gene: TRBJ1-6
V gene: TRBV19
CDR3 protein: CASSGPGQASPLHF
CDR3 DNA: TGTGCCAGTAGTGGACCGGGACAGGCTTCACCCCTCCACTTT

D gene: TRBD1
clone size: .
J gene: TRBJ1-2
V gene: TRBV6-5
CDR3 protein: CASSYSMRQGADGYTF
CDR3 DNA: TGTGCCAGCAGTTACTCGATGCGGCAGGGGGCAGATGGCTACACCTTC

D gene: TRBD2
clone size: .
J gene: TRBJ2-1
V gene: TRBV4-1
CDR3 protein: CASSPYPRETSGGQPYNEQFF
CDR3 DNA: TGCGCCAGCAGCCCATACCCACGGGAAACTAGCGGGGGTCAACCCTACAATGAGCAGTTCTTC

D gene: .
clone size: .
J gene: TRBJ2-1
V gene: TRBV5-5
CDR3 protein: CASSSASQGTNEQFF
CDR3 DNA: TGTGCCAGCAGCTCGGCCAGCCAGGGGACGAATGAGCAGTTCTTC

D gene: TRBD1
clone size: .
J gene: TRBJ2-3
V gene: TRBV10-3
CDR3 protein: CATAGDRGSSTDTQYF
CDR3 DNA: TGTGCCACCGCAGGGGACAGGGGATCTTCCACAGATACGCAGTATTTT

D gene: .
clone size: .
J gene: TRBJ1-5
V gene: TRBV4-1
CDR3 protein: CASSQFMWGGQPQHF
CDR3 DNA: TGCGCCAGCAGCCAATTCATGTGGGGGGGGCAGCCCCAGCATTTT

D gene: .
clone size: .
J gene: TRBJ1-1
V gene: TRBV19
CDR3 protein: CASILTGGNTEAFF
CDR3 DNA: TGTGCCAGTATACTGACCGGGGGAAACACTGAAGCTTTCTTT

D gene: .
clone size: .
J gene: TRBJ2-6
V gene: TRBV7-8
CDR3 protein: CASSLLAAAPGANVLTF
CDR3 DNA: TGTGCCAGCAGCTTATTGGCGGCAGCCCCTGGGGCCAACGTCCTGACTTTC

D gene: .
clone size: once
J gene: TRBJ2-3
V gene: TRBV9
CDR3 protein: CASSVEGPGTSTDTQYF
CDR3 DNA: TGTGCCAGCAGCGTAGAGGGTCCGGGGACTAGCACAGATACGCAGTATTTT

D gene: TRBD1
clone size: .
J gene: TRBJ1-4
V gene: TRBV5-4
CDR3 protein: CASSKGQGTTNEKLFF
CDR3 DNA: TGTGCCAGCAGCAAGGGACAGGGAACAACTAATGAAAAACTGTTTTTT

D gene: .
clone size: .
J gene: TRBJ1-3
V gene: TRBV5-4
CDR3 protein: CASSLPGGSGNTIYF
CDR3 DNA: TGTGCCAGCAGCTTGCCGGGGGGCTCTGGAAACACCATATATTTT

D gene: .
clone size: .
J gene: TRBJ2-7
V gene: TRBV7-2
CDR3 protein: CASSSQGSYEQYF
CDR3 DNA: TGTGCCAGCAGCTCACAGGGATCCTACGAGCAGTACTTC

D gene: .
clone size: .
J gene: TRBJ2-5
V gene: TRBV27
CDR3 protein: CASSGQDNPETQYF
CDR3 DNA: TGTGCCAGCAGTGGGCAGGACAACCCAGAGACCCAGTACTTC

D gene: .
clone size: .
J gene: TRBJ1-5
V gene: TRBV29-1
CDR3 protein: CSVEGQISNQPQHF
CDR3 DNA: TGCAGCGTTGAAGGGCAGATTAGCAATCAGCCCCAGCATTTT

D gene: .
clone size: .
J gene: TRBJ1-6
V gene: TRBV5-1
CDR3 protein: CASSLRDRPNSPLHF
CDR3 DNA: TGCGCCAGCAGCTTGAGAGACAGACCTAATTCACCCCTCCACTTT

D gene: .
clone size: .
J gene: TRBJ1-1
V gene: TRBV7-3
CDR3 protein: CASSPTGNTEAFF
CDR3 DNA: TGTGCCAGCAGCCCTACAGGTAACACTGAAGCTTTCTTT

D gene: .
clone size: .
J gene: TRBJ1-3
V gene: TRBV7-2
CDR3 protein: CASSLVVGNTIYF
CDR3 DNA: TGTGCCAGCAGCTTAGTAGTAGGAAACACCATATATTTT

D gene: TRBD1
clone size: .
J gene: TRBJ1-6
V gene: TRBV7-9
CDR3 protein: CASGAGTGGNSPLHF
CDR3 DNA: TGTGCCAGCGGCGCCGGGACAGGGGGGAATTCACCCCTCCACTTT

D gene: .
clone size: .
J gene: TRBJ2-3
V gene: TRBV28
CDR3 protein: CASSPGLRRDTQYF
CDR3 DNA: TGTGCCAGCAGTCCGGGACTGCGCCGAGATACGCAGTATTTT

D gene: TRBD1
clone size: .
J gene: TRBJ1-2
V gene: TRBV5-1
CDR3 protein: CASSMDRGGYTF
CDR3 DNA: TGCGCCAGCAGCATGGACAGGGGCGGCTACACCTTC

D gene: TRBD2
clone size: .
J gene: TRBJ2-1
V gene: TRBV5-1
CDR3 protein: CASSFGGLAGGASDEQFF
CDR3 DNA: TGCGCCAGCAGCTTTGGCGGACTAGCGGGGGGGGCCTCCGATGAGCAGTTCTTC

D gene: TRBD1
clone size: .
J gene: TRBJ1-3
V gene: TRBV11-2
CDR3 protein: CASSFDRASGNTIYF
CDR3 DNA: TGTGCCAGCAGCTTCGACAGGGCCTCTGGAAACACCATATATTTT

D gene: TRBD1
clone size: .
J gene: TRBJ1-4
V gene: TRBV5-4
CDR3 protein: CASSLGQANEKLFF
CDR3 DNA: TGTGCCAGCAGCCTGGGACAGGCTAATGAAAAACTGTTTTTT

D gene: .
clone size: .
J gene: TRBJ2-1
V gene: TRBV5-1
CDR3 protein: CASSLGLVSYNEQFF
CDR3 DNA: TGCGCCAGCAGCTTGGGGTTAGTCTCCTACAATGAGCAGTTCTTC

D gene: .
clone size: .
J gene: TRBJ1-4
V gene: TRBV2
CDR3 protein: CASSEQGLEEKLFF
CDR3 DNA: TGTGCCAGCAGTGAGCAGGGGTTAGAGGAAAAACTGTTTTTT

D gene: .
clone size: .
J gene: TRBJ2-1
V gene: TRBV7-8
CDR3 protein: CASTTITASDNEQFF
CDR3 DNA: TGTGCCAGCACCACTATTACGGCTAGCGACAATGAGCAGTTCTTC

D gene: .
clone size: .
J gene: TRBJ2-5
V gene: TRBV5-1
CDR3 protein: CASRVERETQYF
CDR3 DNA: TGCGCCAGCAGGGTCGAGAGAGAGACCCAGTACTTC

D gene: .
clone size: .
J gene: TRBJ2-3
V gene: TRBV20-1
CDR3 protein: CSARRVDTQYF
CDR3 DNA: TGCAGTGCTAGGCGGGTGGATACGCAGTATTTT

D gene: .
clone size: once
J gene: TRBJ2-7
V gene: TRBV7-3
CDR3 protein: CASSLINRDGVHEQYF
CDR3 DNA: TGTGCCAGCAGCTTAATCAACAGGGATGGAGTCCACGAGCAGTACTTC

D gene: TRBD1
clone size: .
J gene: TRBJ2-7
V gene: TRBV11-2
CDR3 protein: CASSLRTGHSYEQYF
CDR3 DNA: TGTGCCAGCAGCTTAAGGACAGGGCACTCCTACGAGCAGTACTTC

D gene: .
clone size: few
J gene: TRBJ2-7
V gene: TRBV5-1
CDR3 protein: CASSLSHSLYEQYF
CDR3 DNA: TGCGCCAGCAGCTTGTCGCACAGCCTCTACGAGCAGTACTTC

D gene: .
clone size: .
J gene: TRBJ1-3
V gene: TRBV9
CDR3 protein: CASSSRRGSGLSGNTIYF
CDR3 DNA: TGTGCCAGCAGCTCCCGCCGGGGGAGCGGACTCTCTGGAAACACCATATATTTT

D gene: .
clone size: .
J gene: TRBJ2-7
V gene: TRBV19
CDR3 protein: CASSWALSSYEQYF
CDR3 DNA: TGTGCCAGTAGTTGGGCATTGAGCTCCTACGAGCAGTACTTC

D gene: TRBD1
clone size: .
J gene: TRBJ2-7
V gene: TRBV19
CDR3 protein: CASSSRDSTYEQYF
CDR3 DNA: TGTGCCAGTAGTAGCCGGGACAGTACCTACGAGCAGTACTTC

D gene: .
clone size: .
J gene: TRBJ2-2
V gene: TRBV7-8
CDR3 protein: CASSARASGWGTGELFF
CDR3 DNA: TGTGCCAGCAGCGCCCGGGCCTCGGGGTGGGGCACCGGGGAGCTGTTTTTT

D gene: TRBD2
clone size: .
J gene: TRBJ2-3
V gene: TRBV27
CDR3 protein: CASSLSGGDTQYF
CDR3 DNA: TGTGCCAGCAGTCTTAGCGGGGGAGATACGCAGTATTTT

D gene: .
clone size: .
J gene: TRBJ1-4
V gene: TRBV19
CDR3 protein: CATKARQPNEKLFF
CDR3 DNA: TGTGCCACCAAAGCTCGACAACCTAATGAAAAACTGTTTTTT